One and the same sample provided the 31 T cell receptor beta chains below, sequenced in a study of blood T cell repertoires in COVID-19. Assay: immunoSEQ multiplex PCR; the TCRdb copy retains only in-frame clones and omits some. The sample holds almost 500,000 clones, approximately 86% seen once. Source material: PBMCs or T cells enriched from blood (not recorded which). These receptor sequences come from a woman in her fifties or sixties who had recovered from COVID-19.

This chain uses TRBV6-5 with TRBJ2-4; 12 positions match TRBD2. CDR1 MNHEY and CDR2 SVGAGI come from the germline V gene. With V trimmed by 7 bases and J by 6 bases, 7 bases remained unmatched. The CDR3 has 15 residues. The DNA for the CDR3 is TGTGCCAGCACATCTAGCGGGGGGGCAAGAAACATTCAGTACTTC. Its protein product is CASTSSGGARNIQYF.

This sequence joins TRBV6-5 and TRBJ2-1; D is uncertain. The CDR3 length is 13 residues. Deletions cut 0 bases from V and 5 bases from J, with 5 bases between. Germline V gene sequence: CDR1 MNHEY, CDR2 SVGAGI. This CDR3 reads CASSYSRHNEQFF. The DNA of the CDR3 is TGTGCCAGCAGTTACTCGAGGCACAATGAGCAGTTCTTC.

This rearrangement joins TRBV4-2 to TRBJ2-2; a weak D match, TRBD2 (6 bases). Germline loops: CDR1 LGHNA, CDR2 YNFKEQ. The V end was cut by 0 bases, the J end by 6 bases, with 14 bases between. The CDR3 totals 16 residues. CDR3: CASSQDFLAKAGELFF. Here the CDR3 DNA reads TGTGCCAGCAGCCAAGATTTCCTAGCGAAGGCCGGGGAGCTGTTTTTT.

The V call is TRBV6-2 or TRBV6-3, the J call TRBJ1-2; possible D gene TRBD1, 6 bases. V lost 2 bases to trimming and J lost 6 bases, with 10 bases between them. Germline V gene sequence: CDR1 MNHEY, CDR2 SVGEGT. This CDR3 spans 13 amino acids. The CDR3 loop reads CASSYPRGNGYTF. CDR3 sequence (DNA): TGTGCCAGCAGTTACCCCAGGGGAAATGGCTACACCTTC.

This chain connects TRBV7-8 to TRBJ1-5; D is undetermined. The CDR3 totals 15 residues. Per the germline V gene, CDR1 is SGHVS and CDR2 is FQNEAQ. The V end lost 3 bases, the J end lost 5 bases, and 14 bases lay between the germline ends. The CDR3: CASSLVGSWDQPQHF. CDR3 in DNA: TGTGCCAGCAGCTTGGTGGGGAGCTGGGATCAGCCCCAGCATTTT.

The V call is TRBV6-5, the J call TRBJ1-4; D ambiguous. Germline CDR1 MNHEY, CDR2 SVGAGI. V lost 7 bases to trimming and J lost 0 bases, with 3 bases between them. The CDR3 runs 12 residues. CDR3 sequence: CASTSTNEKLFF. DNA of the CDR3: TGTGCCAGCACTTCAACTAATGAAAAACTGTTTTTT.

The chain uses TRBV5-1 and TRBJ2-3, with D possibly being TRBD1 (6 bases). The germline V gene encodes CDR1 SGHRS and CDR2 YFSETQ. Trimming took off 7 bases at V and 1 base at J, with 7 bases between the two ends. The CDR3 extends over 12 amino acids. The CDR3 loop is CASEGGTDTQYF. The DNA for the CDR3 is TGCGCCAGCGAGGGGGGCACAGATACGCAGTATTTT.

This clone appeared once. This chain links TRBV10-2 with TRBJ1-3, with D perhaps TRBD1 (5 bases). Trimming took off 5 bases at V and 1 base at J, with 12 bases between the two ends. The CDR3 length is 15 residues. Germline CDR1 and CDR2: WSHSY and SAAADI. CDR3 sequence reads: CASSWGGISGNTIYF. The CDR3 DNA reads TGCGCCAGCAGTTGGGGGGGGATTTCTGGAAACACCATATATTTT.

The chain has TRBV2 and TRBJ2-5; 7 nucleotides agree with TRBD1. The CDR3 has 13 residues. CDR1 and CDR2 (germline): SNHLY, FYNNEI. Unmatched junction bases numbered 5, after V lost 5 bases and J lost 5 bases. CDR3 sequence: CASSPRGYETQYF. CDR3 coding DNA: TGTGCCAGCAGTCCCAGGGGGTACGAGACCCAGTACTTC. Full variable domain (rest looked up from reference TRBV2 and TRBJ2-5): EPEVTQTPSHQVTQMGQEVILRCVPISNHLYFYWYRQILGQKVEFLVSFYNNEISEKSEIFDDQFSVERPDGSNFTLKIRSTKLEDSAMYFCASSPRGYETQYFGPGTRLLVL.

CDR3 protein: CASSLVQGGVTGELFF. The CDR3 DNA sequence: TGTGCCAGCAGCTTGGTACAGGGGGGTGTCACCGGGGAGCTGTTTTTT. V and J are TRBV5-6 and TRBJ2-2; TRBD1 matches at 8 bases. CDR3 length: 16 residues. The germline gives CDR1 SGHDT, CDR2 YYEEEE. J gave up 4 bases and V 0 bases, and 5 bases lay outside the gene matches.

A note on this clone: The same CDR3 can be traced to other DNA sequences in this sample. This chain connects TRBV2 to TRBJ2-1; the match to TRBD2 covers 12 bases. The V segment lost 6 bases and the J segment 1 base; nucleotides outside the gene matches: 4. Germline lookup yields CDR1 SNHLY and CDR2 FYNNEI. The CDR3 extends over 16 amino acids. CDR3 in DNA: TGTGCCAGCAGGCTAGCGGGGGGGCCATCCTACAATGAGCAGTTCTTC. It yields the protein CASRLAGGPSYNEQFF.

V usage is TRBV4-1 and J usage is TRBJ2-1; TRBD2 agrees at 15 bases. The CDR3 sequence is 18 residues long. Germline V CDR1 and CDR2: MGHRA, YSYEKL. The V and J ends lost 1 base and 6 bases, in that order; junction bases with no gene match: 7. The CDR3 DNA is TGCGCCAGCAGCCAAGGGACTAGCGGGGGGGCCGGACTCAATGAGCAGTTCTTC. Protein sequence: CASSQGTSGGAGLNEQFF.

The chain employs TRBV25-1 and TRBJ1-2; D unresolved. CDR1 is MGHDK and CDR2 is SYGVNS in the germline V gene. This CDR3 contains 12 residues. Trimming removed 5 bases at V and 13 bases at J, with 17 bases between. The CDR3 reads CASSPRGGSITF. For the CDR3, the DNA is TGTGCCAGCAGTCCCCGGGGAGGCTCCATCACCTTC.

V usage is TRBV18 and J usage is TRBJ1-2; D unclear. Germline CDR1 and CDR2: KGHSH and LQKENI. The CDR3 length is 13 residues. V shed 6 bases and J shed 3 bases, with 11 bases lying between them. Here the CDR3 DNA reads TGTGCCAGCTCGCCGTCAACGGACTATGGCTACACCTTC. Translated, it gives CASSPSTDYGYTF.

The rearrangement uses TRBV5-4 and TRBJ2-1; 11 bases map to TRBD1. Germline V gene lookup returns CDR1 SGHNT and CDR2 YYREEE (reference sequence). V was pared by 4 bases and J by 6 bases, with 3 bases of the junction left unmatched. This CDR3 contains 14 residues. The CDR3 region is CASSRDRGINEQFF. DNA for the CDR3: TGTGCCAGCAGCCGGGACAGGGGGATCAATGAGCAGTTCTTC.

The chain recombines TRBV7-9 with TRBJ2-7, with D perhaps TRBD1 (6 bases). Germline V gene lookup returns CDR1 SEHNR and CDR2 FQNEAQ (reference sequence). There are 13 residues in the CDR3. V shed 3 bases and J shed 5 bases, with 11 bases lying between them. The CDR3 DNA is TGTGCCAGCAGCTTCCCAGGGGTGGACGAGCAGTACTTC. Translating it yields CASSFPGVDEQYF. The whole variable domain, remainder taken from reference TRBV7-9 and TRBJ2-7, is DTGVSQNPRHKITKRGQNVTFRCDPISEHNRLYWYRQTLGQGPEFLTYFQNEAQLEKSRLLSDRFSAERPKGSFSTLEIQRTEQGDSAMYLCASSFPGVDEQYFGPGTRLTVT.

The genes are TRBV2 and TRBJ2-3; 7 nucleotides match TRBD1. The CDR3 has 14 amino acids. V shed 5 bases and J 2 bases; nucleotides not matched to a gene: 4. Germline CDR1 SNHLY, CDR2 FYNNEI. DNA for the CDR3: TGTGCCAGCAGTACACAGGGGTCCACAGATACGCAGTATTTT. Protein product: CASSTQGSTDTQYF.

This clone was found once. The rearrangement joins TRBV19 to TRBJ2-5, with 7 positions matching TRBD1. The CDR3 contains 17 residues. Trimming took 1 base from V and 1 from J; bases not matched to a gene: 9. Germline V gene lookup returns CDR1 LNHDA and CDR2 SQIVND (reference sequence). In DNA, the CDR3 is TGTGCCAGTAGTATAGGGACAGGATTATTGGGCCAAGAGACCCAGTACTTC. This encodes CASSIGTGLLGQETQYF.

The J gene is TRBJ2-3, the V gene TRBV11-2; 11 nucleotides agree with TRBD2. Trimming removed 4 bases from V and 4 bases from J; junction bases left unmatched: 7. Germline V gene sequence: CDR1 SGHAT, CDR2 FQNNGV. The CDR3 runs to 16 residues. The CDR3 loop reads CASSYSGGAWSDTQYF. The CDR3 DNA is TGTGCCAGCAGCTATAGCGGGGGGGCCTGGTCAGATACGCAGTATTTT.

The rearrangement joins TRBV18 to TRBJ2-3; 12 bases match TRBD2. The CDR3 has 14 amino acids. With 3 bases clipped from V and 11 bases from J, the junction kept 6 bases outside the gene matches. Germline assignment: CDR1 KGHSH and CDR2 LQKENI. As DNA, the CDR3 is TGTGCCAGCTCACCTCTAGCGGGGGGGATAAAGCAGTATTTT. This gives the protein CASSPLAGGIKQYF.

J is TRBJ2-1 and V is TRBV7-9, with 11 bases matching TRBD2. The germline V gene encodes CDR1 SEHNR and CDR2 FQNEAQ (reference sequence). V was clipped by 1 base and J by 9 bases; unmatched bases: 8. CDR3 size: 16 residues. DNA of the CDR3: TGTGCCAGCAGCTTAGTGGTCACTAGCGGGGGTATTGAGCAGTTCTTC. This encodes CASSLVVTSGGIEQFF. The full variable domain, rest sourced from reference TRBV7-9 and TRBJ2-1, is DTGVSQNPRHKITKRGQNVTFRCDPISEHNRLYWYRQTLGQGPEFLTYFQNEAQLEKSRLLSDRFSAERPKGSFSTLEIQRTEQGDSAMYLCASSLVVTSGGIEQFFGPGTRLTVL.

V gene TRBV10-3 combines with J gene TRBJ1-3; D gene unclear. CDR3 length: 14 amino acids. Germline V gives CDR1 ENHRY, CDR2 SYGVKD. V shed 3 bases and J shed 0 bases, with 6 bases lying between them. The CDR3 DNA is TGTGCCATCAGTGATAGTTCCTCTGGAAACACCATATATTTT. It specifies CAISDSSSGNTIYF.

The table lists this clone with a count of one. The rearrangement links TRBV5-6 to TRBJ2-7; D uncertain. CDR1 is SGHDT and CDR2 is YYEEEE in the germline V gene. Trimming shortened V by 8 bases and J by 3 bases, and 12 bases separated the two germline ends. The CDR3 has 12 residues. This chain's CDR3 is CASSKRVYEQYF. The CDR3 DNA sequence: TGTGCCAGTTCAAAGCGAGTCTACGAGCAGTACTTC.

The chain is built from TRBV4-1 and TRBJ2-1; 8 bases align to TRBD2. Germline V lookup: CDR1 MGHRA, CDR2 YSYEKL. This CDR3 spans 15 amino acids. J was trimmed by 2 bases and V by 2 bases; bases with no gene match: 2. The chain's CDR3 is CASSQTGGPYNEQFF. As DNA, the CDR3 is TGCGCCAGCAGCCAAACGGGGGGGCCCTACAATGAGCAGTTCTTC.

This clone was found once. The V gene is TRBV5-1, the J gene TRBJ2-7; possibly TRBD2 for D (5 bases). The CDR3 runs to 15 residues. Germline lookup yields CDR1 SGHRS and CDR2 YFSETQ. The V gene lost 0 bases and the J gene lost 6 bases, with 16 bases spanning the gap. The CDR3 DNA reads as TGCGCCAGCAGCTTGGTGGAGGCGCCGGTGAGCGAGCAGTACTTC. It encodes CASSLVEAPVSEQYF.

The genes are TRBV6-5 and TRBJ2-7, with D maybe TRBD2 (6 bases). Germline V gene data show CDR1 as MNHEY and CDR2 as SVGAGI. This CDR3 has 13 amino acids. The V gene lost 7 bases and the J gene lost 5 bases, with 15 bases spanning the gap. DNA for the CDR3: TGTGCCAGCACCTCGGTGGGGGGACACGAGCAGTACTTC. It is translated as CASTSVGGHEQYF.

This chain joins TRBV6-4 and TRBJ1-6; D not certain. Trimming stripped 4 bases from V and 8 bases from J, with 15 bases between. CDR3 size: 15 residues. CDR1 MRHNA and CDR2 SNTAGT come from the germline V gene. The chain's CDR3 is CASSVSGNWDSPLHF. Here the CDR3 DNA reads TGTGCCAGCAGTGTTAGCGGGAATTGGGATTCACCCCTCCACTTT.

The V gene is TRBV7-7, the J gene TRBJ2-7; 8 bases are shared with TRBD1. The trim removed 7 bases at V and 5 bases at J, leaving 19 bases unmatched. The CDR3 is made up of 17 amino acids. CDR1 and CDR2 from the germline V gene are SSHAT and FNYEAQ (reference sequence). For the CDR3, the DNA is TGTGCCAGCACCCCTAGAGTGACAGGGGTCGAGTGGAACGAGCAGTACGTC. Translation: CASTPRVTGVEWNEQYV.

This chain connects TRBV24-1 to TRBJ1-1; 9 bases agree with TRBD1. V lost 1 base, J lost 11 bases, and 10 bases stayed unmatched. Germline lookup yields CDR1 KGHDR and CDR2 SFDVKD. The CDR3 loop spans 15 amino acids. The CDR3 sequence is CATSDFGQGPLLAFF. The CDR3 DNA is TGTGCCACCAGTGATTTCGGACAGGGGCCGCTCTTGGCTTTCTTT.

In this sample, this clone turned up once. V and J are TRBV19 and TRBJ2-4; TRBD2 matches at 14 bases. From germline, CDR1 is LNHDA and CDR2 SQIVND (reference sequence). V lost 3 bases and J lost 8; bases outside the gene matches: 6. The CDR3 runs 16 residues. In DNA, the CDR3 is TGTGCCAGTAGTATTCGGACTAGCGGGGGGTTTGACATTCAGTACTTC. It encodes CASSIRTSGGFDIQYF.

In the case of this clone: The junction shows a germline mismatch at one end, possibly a read error. CDR3 DNA: TGTGTCAGCAGCCCCTGGGGCGGCGGCAATCAGCCCCAGCATTTT. Protein: CVSSPWGGGNQPQHF. The genes are TRBV5-6 and TRBJ1-5; TRBD1 is a possible D gene (5 bases). The CDR3 sequence is 15 residues long. Looked up from germline, CDR1 is SGHDT and CDR2 is YYEEEE.